This T cell receptor (beta chain) was captured by sequencing in a study of cytomegalovirus exposure and HLA in healthy donors. Study observations and caveats: Overall, roughly 150 TCR beta chains were annotated as cytomegalovirus-associated. It was reported that the classifier diagnosed cytomegalovirus status with high specificity and sensitivity in both the original and validation cohorts. Previous analysis showed most TCR beta V segments were productive about 90% or about 30% of the time.

This clone has a single count. What it binds is unknown. Amplification used 60 Vbeta primers and 13 Jbeta primers. Some clones are missing from TCRdb's copy, which holds only in-frame ones; the method was immunoSEQ multiplex PCR. The sample includes fewer than 150,000 clones, over 70% of them seen just once. Germline V gene lookup returns CDR1 KGHSH and CDR2 LQKENI. This CDR3 spans 14 amino acids. Trimming took off 2 bases at V and 0 bases at J, with 7 bases between the two ends. The chain is built from TRBV18 and TRBJ1-1; D not certain. Sequenced input: PBMCs. The clonotype comes from a male donor in good health and CMV-seronegative. The CDR3 is CASSPIEMNTEAFF. The CDR3 region has the DNA TGTGCCAGCTCACCAATCGAGATGAACACTGAAGCTTTCTTT.